A single sample gave rise to the 26 T cell receptor beta chains below, sequenced in a study of blood T cell repertoires in COVID-19. Clones were sequenced by immunoSEQ multiplex PCR, and TCRdb holds only the in-frame ones, with some missing. Of 270,000 or so clones listed, 80% to 90% are singletons. Sequenced: peripheral blood. Receptors were obtained from a woman between 25 and 40 years old with COVID-19, enrolled during active disease.

This rearrangement joins TRBV5-1 to TRBJ1-4, with D maybe TRBD1 (5 bases). The V and J ends lost 5 bases and 4 bases respectively, with 12 bases between them. The CDR3 has 14 amino acids. The germline gives CDR1 SGHRS, CDR2 YFSETQ. In DNA, the CDR3 is TGCGCCAGCAGTTTCCGGGGGGGTAATGAAAAACTGTTTTTT. It yields the protein CASSFRGGNEKLFF.

The gene calls are TRBV9 and TRBJ2-1; D not resolved. The CDR3 has 12 residues. In germline, CDR1 is SGDLS, CDR2 YYNGEE. V gave up 6 bases and J gave up 7 bases, with 11 bases separating them. CDR3 bases: TGTGCCAGCAACGACGGGTGGAATGAGCAGTTCTTC. It is translated as CASNDGWNEQFF. The entire variable domain, with the rest obtained from reference TRBV9 and TRBJ2-1, is as follows: DSGVTQTPKHLITATGQRVTLRCSPRSGDLSVYWYQQSLDQGLQFLIQYYNGEERAKGNILERFSAQQFPDLHSELNLSSLELGDSALYFCASNDGWNEQFFGPGTRLTVL.

V and J are TRBV5-1 and TRBJ2-7; 7 bases agree with TRBD2. The CDR3 has 14 residues. Trimming cost V 4 bases and J 3 bases; bases outside gene matches: 7. Germline V gene sequence: CDR1 SGHRS, CDR2 YFSETQ. This chain's CDR3 is CASSQETSYYEQYF. In DNA form, the CDR3 reads TGCGCCAGCAGCCAAGAGACTAGCTACTACGAGCAGTACTTC.

The chain employs TRBV5-1 and TRBJ2-3; 8 bases align to TRBD1. The V segment lost 9 bases and the J segment 0 bases; nucleotides outside the gene matches: 6. Germline CDR1 and CDR2: SGHRS and YFSETQ. The CDR3 has 14 amino acids. For the CDR3, the DNA is TGCGCCACCGGACAGGGTACAAGCACAGATACGCAGTATTTT. This gives the protein CATGQGTSTDTQYF.

At least ten counts were recorded for this clone. One end of the junction does not line up with germline, which may come from a read error. The chain carries TRBV3-1 (or the pseudogene TRBV3-2) and TRBJ2-1; TRBD2 might be the D (7 bases). CDR1 and CDR2 from the germline V gene are LGHDT and YNNKEL (reference sequence). CDR3 length equals 14 residues. CDR3: CASIQGGGGDEQFF. The DNA for the CDR3 is TGTGCCAGCATCCAAGGGGGGGGAGGCGATGAGCAGTTCTTC.

This chain connects TRBV27 to TRBJ2-7, with a tentative D call TRBD1 (6 bases). The CDR3 has 15 amino acids. The V end was cut by 5 bases, the J end by 0 bases, with 14 bases between. Germline CDR1 and CDR2: MNHEY and SMNVEV (reference sequence). The CDR3 loop is CASSPIPDSSYEQYF. Here the CDR3 DNA reads TGTGCCAGCAGTCCCATCCCGGACAGCTCCTACGAGCAGTACTTC.

J is TRBJ2-3 and V is TRBV3-1 (or the pseudogene TRBV3-2); TRBD2 agrees at 8 bases. The CDR3 length is 18 residues. V shed 1 base, J shed 5 bases, and the junction held 14 bases outside the gene matches. From germline, CDR1 is LGHDT and CDR2 YNNKEL (reference sequence). CDR3 bases: TGTGCCAGCAGCCAAGTCTTCGATTCGCGGGGGGTCGGAGATACGCAGTATTTT. Translating gives CASSQVFDSRGVGDTQYF.

This chain links TRBV4-1 with TRBJ2-5, with 10 bases fitting TRBD1. The junction had 5 bases not matched to a gene; V was cut back by 6 bases and J by 4 bases. This CDR3 comprises 14 residues. Germline-derived CDR1 and CDR2 are MGHRA and YSYEKL. The CDR3 spells CASRGQGPLETQYF. CDR3 DNA sequence: TGCGCCAGCAGGGGACAGGGGCCTTTAGAGACCCAGTACTTC.

This chain joins TRBV19 and TRBJ2-1; TRBD2 agrees at 13 bases. Germline assignment: CDR1 LNHDA and CDR2 SQIVND (reference sequence). The CDR3 sequence is 17 residues long. The trim removed 5 bases at V and 9 bases at J, leaving 13 bases unmatched. The CDR3 DNA is TGTGCCAGTAGTGGTAGGGGACTAGCGGGGCGACGCAGTGAGCAGTTCTTC. Translating gives CASSGRGLAGRRSEQFF.

The chain recombines TRBV24-1 with TRBJ2-1, with 7 nucleotides matching TRBD1. The CDR3 runs 15 residues. V shed 5 bases and J 10 bases; nucleotides not matched to a gene: 13. Germline V CDR1 and CDR2: KGHDR, SFDVKD. In DNA, the CDR3 is TGTGCCACCAGTGCCCCCGGGACAGCCTCGGGGGAGCAGTTCTTC. This encodes CATSAPGTASGEQFF.

The chain is built from TRBV2 and TRBJ1-1, with unresolved D. In germline, CDR1 is SNHLY, CDR2 FYNNEI. The CDR3 sequence is 13 residues long. V was shortened by 10 bases and J by 0 bases, with 12 bases between the two germline ends. CDR3 DNA sequence: TGTGCCATCTCCCTTGAGGTGAACACTGAAGCTTTCTTT. As protein: CAISLEVNTEAFF.

The V and J genes are TRBV27 and TRBJ1-1; D is perhaps TRBD1 (6 bases). The ends were cut back, 6 bases at V and 4 bases at J, with 6 bases in the middle. Germline lookup yields CDR1 MNHEY and CDR2 SMNVEV (reference sequence). The CDR3 loop spans 11 amino acids. The CDR3 is CASRGATEAFF. CDR3 sequence (DNA): TGTGCCAGCAGGGGGGCCACTGAAGCTTTCTTT.

The CDR3 here is CASTSRGGGNTIYF. DNA of the CDR3: TGTGCCAGCACCTCTCGCGGTGGTGGAAACACCATATATTTT. The V and J genes are TRBV28 and TRBJ1-3; D is unresolved. Per the germline V gene, CDR1 is MDHEN and CDR2 is SYDVKM. Trimming cost V 7 bases and J 3 bases, with 13 bases left between them. This CDR3 region has 14 residues.

This rearrangement joins TRBV7-9 to TRBJ1-5; the match to TRBD1 covers 7 bases. This CDR3 is built from 14 residues. Unmatched junction bases numbered 1, after V lost 0 bases and J lost 5 bases. CDR1 SEHNR and CDR2 FQNEAQ come from the germline V gene (reference sequence). This CDR3 is CASSLAQGDQPQHF. The DNA for the CDR3 is TGTGCCAGCAGCTTAGCGCAGGGGGATCAGCCCCAGCATTTT.

The chain joins TRBV5-6 to TRBJ1-1; D unresolved. There are 13 residues in the CDR3. The germline gives CDR1 SGHDT, CDR2 YYEEEE. Trimming pared 6 bases from V and 4 bases from J, leaving 13 bases between. The chain's CDR3 is CASIQSGFTEAFF. The CDR3 DNA is TGTGCCAGCATCCAATCAGGTTTCACTGAAGCTTTCTTT. The full variable domain, its missing parts supplied by reference TRBV5-6 and TRBJ1-1, is DAGVTQSPTHLIKTRGQQVTLRCSPKSGHDTVSWYQQALGQGPQFIFQYYEEEERQRGNFPDRFSGHQFPNYSSELNVNALLLGDSALYLCASIQSGFTEAFFGQGTRLTVV.

This clone occurred once. The chain is built from TRBV13 and TRBJ2-7, with D tentatively TRBD2 (5 bases). Trimming cost V 5 bases and J 0 bases, with 14 bases left between them. This CDR3 comprises 15 residues. Germline V gene data show CDR1 as PRHDT and CDR2 as FYEKMQ (reference sequence). The CDR3: CASSATRMISYEQYF. The CDR3 DNA reads TGTGCCAGCAGCGCCACTAGGATGATCTCCTACGAGCAGTACTTC. The full variable domain, its missing parts supplied by reference TRBV13 and TRBJ2-7, is AAGVIQSPRHLIKEKRETATLKCYPIPRHDTVYWYQQGPGQDPQFLISFYEKMQSDKGSIPDRFSAQQFSDYHSELNMSSLELGDSALYFCASSATRMISYEQYFGPGTRLTVT.

This clone came up a few times. The chain joins TRBV19 to TRBJ1-5, with 7 nucleotides matching TRBD1. This CDR3 has 15 amino acids. Germline V gene lookup returns CDR1 LNHDA and CDR2 SQIVND (reference sequence). J gave up 3 bases and V 6 bases, and 8 bases lay outside the gene matches. This chain's CDR3 is CASSTPQGDNQPQHF. In DNA form, the CDR3 reads TGTGCCAGTAGCACCCCCCAGGGGGACAATCAGCCCCAGCATTTT.

V gene TRBV6-1 combines with J gene TRBJ2-7; TRBD1 matches at 10 bases. V gave up 3 bases and J gave up 4 bases; unmatched junction bases: 9. Germline loops: CDR1 MNHNS, CDR2 SASEGT. The length of the CDR3 is 16 residues. CDR3 in amino acids: CASSEIPGQGLYEQYF. CDR3 DNA sequence: TGTGCCAGCAGTGAGATCCCGGGACAGGGGTTGTACGAGCAGTACTTC.

In the case of this clone: At the DNA level, this CDR3 is encoded by other sequences in the same sample as well. This chain uses TRBV29-1 with TRBJ1-1; a possible D gene is TRBD1 (5 bases). Germline CDR1 is SQVTM and CDR2 is ANQGSEA. The ends were cut back, 4 bases at V and 2 bases at J, with 8 bases in the middle. CDR3 length: 12 residues. The CDR3 region has the DNA TGCAGCGTTGCGGGGGGAAACACTGAAGCTTTCTTT. Translation gives CSVAGGNTEAFF.

J is TRBJ1-6 and V is TRBV5-6; D is perhaps TRBD1 (5 bases). Germline lookup yields CDR1 SGHDT and CDR2 YYEEEE. The V gene lost 1 base and the J gene lost 11 bases, with 10 bases spanning the gap. There are 13 residues in the CDR3. CDR3 bases: TGTGCCAGCAGCTTGAGCGGGGGTCCACCCCTCCACTTT. Protein: CASSLSGGPPLHF. The whole variable domain, filled in from reference TRBV5-6 and TRBJ1-6, reads DAGVTQSPTHLIKTRGQQVTLRCSPKSGHDTVSWYQQALGQGPQFIFQYYEEEERQRGNFPDRFSGHQFPNYSSELNVNALLLGDSALYLCASSLSGGPPLHFGNGTRLTVT.

The V gene is TRBV6-5, the J gene TRBJ1-6, with 7 bases aligning to TRBD1. This CDR3 has 15 residues. Unmatched junction bases numbered 9, after V lost 6 bases and J lost 7 bases. The germline gives CDR1 MNHEY, CDR2 SVGAGI. CDR3 residues: CASSPSSGGNSPLHF. The CDR3 nucleotides are TGTGCCAGCAGCCCAAGCTCAGGGGGGAATTCACCCCTCCACTTT.

This clone was counted once. V and J are TRBV6-5 and TRBJ1-1; D is unclear. V lost 6 bases and J 1 base, leaving 12 bases between the germline ends. The CDR3 contains 14 residues. Germline V gene lookup returns CDR1 MNHEY and CDR2 SVGAGI. CDR3 DNA: TGTGCCAGCAGCCACCCCACTGGGAACACTGAAGCTTTCTTT. It encodes CASSHPTGNTEAFF.

The V gene is TRBV11-3, the J gene TRBJ2-1; 8 bases line up with TRBD2. CDR1 and CDR2 from the germline V gene are SGHNT and YENEEA. J was trimmed by 6 bases and V by 5 bases; bases with no gene match: 9. This CDR3 region has 15 residues. CDR3 loop: CASSPRLAGINEQFF. CDR3 DNA sequence: TGTGCCAGCAGCCCCCGGTTAGCGGGGATCAATGAGCAGTTCTTC.

The table lists this clone with a count of one. The rearrangement joins TRBV13 to TRBJ2-1; 8 nucleotides match TRBD2. Germline loops: CDR1 PRHDT, CDR2 FYEKMQ (reference sequence). J gave up 7 bases and V 2 bases, and 4 bases lay outside the gene matches. This CDR3 is 14 amino acids long. The CDR3 sequence is CASSLRGGRNEQFF. CDR3 bases: TGTGCCAGCAGCTTACGCGGGGGGCGTAATGAGCAGTTCTTC.

The rearrangement joins TRBV28 to TRBJ1-2, with D possibly being TRBD1 (6 bases). The V and J ends lost 6 bases and 7 bases respectively, with 18 bases between them. The CDR3 runs to 14 residues. CDR1 and CDR2 from the germline V gene are MDHEN and SYDVKM. The CDR3 coding sequence is TGTGCCAGCAGCCAAAGGGGGGGGTTCGGTGGCTACACCTTC. Its protein is CASSQRGGFGGYTF.

This clone was counted a single time. The rearrangement joins TRBV7-8 to TRBJ2-7, with D maybe TRBD2 (6 bases). Trimming cost V 5 bases and J 2 bases, with 13 bases left between them. The germline V gene has CDR1 SGHVS and CDR2 FQNEAQ. The CDR3 runs to 14 residues. CDR3 bases: TGTGCCAGCAGCATCGCGGGGTTAACCTACGAGCAGTACTTC. Translating it yields CASSIAGLTYEQYF.